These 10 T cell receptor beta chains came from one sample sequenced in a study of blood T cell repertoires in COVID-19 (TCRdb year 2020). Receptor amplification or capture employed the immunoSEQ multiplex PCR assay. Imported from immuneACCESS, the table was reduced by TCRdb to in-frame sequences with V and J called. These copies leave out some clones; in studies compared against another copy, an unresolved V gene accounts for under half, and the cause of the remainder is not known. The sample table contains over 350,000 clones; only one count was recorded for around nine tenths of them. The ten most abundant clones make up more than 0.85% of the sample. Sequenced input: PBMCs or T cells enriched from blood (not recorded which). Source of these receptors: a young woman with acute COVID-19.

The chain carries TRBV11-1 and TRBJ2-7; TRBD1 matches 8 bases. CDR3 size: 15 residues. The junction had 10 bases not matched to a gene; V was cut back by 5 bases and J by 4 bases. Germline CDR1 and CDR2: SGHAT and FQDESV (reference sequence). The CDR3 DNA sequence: TGTGCCAGCAGCGCTCGAACAGGGGGATCTTACGAGCAGTACTTC. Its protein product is CASSARTGGSYEQYF.

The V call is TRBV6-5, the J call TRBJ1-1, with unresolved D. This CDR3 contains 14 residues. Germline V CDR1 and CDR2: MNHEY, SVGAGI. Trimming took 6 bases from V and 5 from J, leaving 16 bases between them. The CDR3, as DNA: TGTGCCAGCAGGGCTGGGCCTTATGGGACTGAAGCTTTCTTT. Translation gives CASRAGPYGTEAFF.

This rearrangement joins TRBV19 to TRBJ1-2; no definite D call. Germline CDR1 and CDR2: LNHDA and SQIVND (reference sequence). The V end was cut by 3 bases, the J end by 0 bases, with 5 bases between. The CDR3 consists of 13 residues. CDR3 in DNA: TGTGCCAGTAGTATCGAGACTAACTATGGCTACACCTTC. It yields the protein CASSIETNYGYTF. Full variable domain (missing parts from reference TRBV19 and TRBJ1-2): DGGITQSPKYLFRKEGQNVTLSCEQNLNHDAMYWYRQDPGQGLRLIYYSQIVNDFQKGDIAEGYSVSREKKESFPLTVTSAQKNPTAFYLCASSIETNYGYTFGSGTRLTVV.

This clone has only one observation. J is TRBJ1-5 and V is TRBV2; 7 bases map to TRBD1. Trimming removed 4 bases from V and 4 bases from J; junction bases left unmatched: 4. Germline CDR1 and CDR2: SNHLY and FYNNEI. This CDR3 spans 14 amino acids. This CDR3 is CASSGTGINQPQHF. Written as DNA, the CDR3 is TGTGCCAGCAGTGGGACAGGAATAAATCAGCCCCAGCATTTT.

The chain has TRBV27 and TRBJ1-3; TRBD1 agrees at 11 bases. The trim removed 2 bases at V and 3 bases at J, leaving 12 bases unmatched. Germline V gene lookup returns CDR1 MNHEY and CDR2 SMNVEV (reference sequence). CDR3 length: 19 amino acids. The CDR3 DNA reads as TGTGCCAGCAGTTTACGCCCGGGACAGGGGGAGGATCATGGAAACACCATATATTTT. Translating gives CASSLRPGQGEDHGNTIYF.

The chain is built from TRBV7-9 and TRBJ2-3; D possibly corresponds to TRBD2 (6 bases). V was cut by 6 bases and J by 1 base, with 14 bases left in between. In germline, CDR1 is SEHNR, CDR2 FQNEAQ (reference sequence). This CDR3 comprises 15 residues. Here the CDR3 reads CASRDIGGGTDTQYF. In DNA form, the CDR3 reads TGTGCCAGCAGGGATATCGGCGGGGGCACAGATACGCAGTATTTT.

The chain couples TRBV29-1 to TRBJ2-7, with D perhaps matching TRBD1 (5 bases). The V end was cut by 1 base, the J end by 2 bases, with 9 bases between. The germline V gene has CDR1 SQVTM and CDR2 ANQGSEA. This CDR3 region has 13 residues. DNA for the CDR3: TGCAGCGTTGAAGGGGTGGGGCCCTACGAGCAGTACTTC. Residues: CSVEGVGPYEQYF.

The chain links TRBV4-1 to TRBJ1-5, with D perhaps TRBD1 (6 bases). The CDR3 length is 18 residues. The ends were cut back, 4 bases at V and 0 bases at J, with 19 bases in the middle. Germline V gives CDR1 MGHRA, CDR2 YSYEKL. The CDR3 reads CASSPGGALSYSNQPQHF. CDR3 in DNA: TGCGCCAGCAGCCCCGGGGGGGCCTTGTCATATAGCAATCAGCCCCAGCATTTT.

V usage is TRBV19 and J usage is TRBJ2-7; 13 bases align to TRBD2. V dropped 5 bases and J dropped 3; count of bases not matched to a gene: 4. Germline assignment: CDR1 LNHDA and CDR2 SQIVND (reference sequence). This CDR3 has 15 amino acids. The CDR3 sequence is CASSEGTSGDYEQYF. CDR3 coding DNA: TGTGCCAGTAGTGAGGGGACTAGCGGGGACTACGAGCAGTACTTC.

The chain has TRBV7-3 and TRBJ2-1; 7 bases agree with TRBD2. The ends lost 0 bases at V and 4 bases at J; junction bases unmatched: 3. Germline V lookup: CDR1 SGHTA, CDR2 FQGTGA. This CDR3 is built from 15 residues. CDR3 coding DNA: TGTGCCAGCAGCTTAACTCCTAGCGGTTACAATGAGCAGTTCTTC. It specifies CASSLTPSGYNEQFF.